The TCR beta chain under discussion was sequenced for a study of blood T cell repertoires in COVID-19. Study-level background: The United States, Italy and Spain were the sources of the acute and convalescent COVID-19 samples. Nucleic acid was either cDNA or gDNA, and it came from T cells, B-cell-depleted T cells, or PBMCs.

Seattle cases were enrolled at active infection and followed longitudinally. How the authors handled the data: Quantification of nucleated cells was approximated via reference gene primer amplification. Profiled with immunoSEQ multiplex PCR; TCRdb holds only in-frame clones, not every one. Clone size and V and J calls were adopted from that table, with D and trimming inferred from the DNA. The table includes 65,000 to 95,000 clones, around 80% detected once. Germline-derived CDR1 and CDR2 are MNHEY and SVGEGT. This CDR3 contains 15 residues. Trimming pared 0 bases from V and 7 bases from J, leaving 13 bases between.

Sample: peripheral blood. This chain links TRBV6-2 or TRBV6-3 with TRBJ1-5; possible D gene TRBD1, 5 bases. The TCR comes from a man in his sixties with COVID-19, enrolled during active disease. This chain's CDR3 is CASSYSSGGRQPQHF. In DNA form, the CDR3 reads TGTGCCAGCAGTTACTCGAGCGGGGGGAGGCAGCCCCAGCATTTT.